These T cell receptor beta chains were read from a single sample in a study of follicular helper T cells after annual influenza vaccination. The table came from immunoSEQ multiplex PCR; TCRdb's copy has only in-frame clones and leaves some out. The data hold nearly 11,000 clones, with roughly 85% observed a single time. Sample: CXCR5- memory CD4+ T cells sorted from blood, taken 6 weeks after influenza vaccination. These receptors were collected from an adult who received the influenza vaccine. Both conserved end residues are part of each CDR3.

>TRBV28
CASSHRGGADYEQYF
>TRBV14
CASSQDLGDTQYF
>TRBV28
CASSYSQVLGEQFF
>TRBV30
CAWSRDRSNQPQHF
>TRBV7-2
CASSSTGLAGRQFF
>TRBV7-2
CASSAERGGGKNIQYF
>TRBV28
CASRLSWGQSNSPLHF
>TRBV12-5
CASGLATGTGVNEQFF
>TRBV11-3
CASSLGGGGSNEQFF
>TRBV6-1
CASSEGSWSYGYTF
>TRBV27
CASSIGTGGRGYTF
>TRBV7-9
CASRRGRVLQETQYF
>TRBV6-6
CASSYYDTQYF
>TRBV30
CAWNPGLASTGELFF
>TRBV7-9
CASSLALTGVDYEQYF
>TRBV5-1
CASSLDGQGLNLLWHEQYF
>TRBV19
CASSISGSRVGGYTF
>TRBV6-6
CASSYDRVDYNEQFF
>TRBV9
CASSVDGVGNQPQHF
>TRBV5-6
CASSLPSQGGGNTIYF
>TRBV28
CASREKSDTQYF
>TRBV28
CASSSTGRAGDTQYF
>TRBV9
CASSEQGQGAAGNTIYF
>TRBV6-5
CASSYDENSGNTIYF
>TRBV9
CASSQDPGVNEQFF